The entry that follows covers one T cell receptor (beta chain) sequence. Its cognate antigen is unknown. The source of the sample is a study of cytomegalovirus exposure and HLA in healthy donors. PCR employed 60 Vbeta and 13 Jbeta primers. Data came from immunoSEQ multiplex PCR; TCRdb stores just in-frame clones and leaves some out. This sample carries roughly 120,000 clones, approximately 67% of them seen once, and the ten largest clones take about 8.3%. Germline CDR1 SNHLY, CDR2 FYNNEI. The CDR3 loop spans 15 amino acids. V was clipped by 1 base and J by 6 bases, with 15 bases between them. Study-wide findings and caveats: Researchers reported in a later analysis that common viral pathogens appeared linked to several top clusters. It was taken for granted in presence/absence analyses that sequencing depth across donors was roughly uniform. Diagnosis of cytomegalovirus status made by the classifier reportedly showed high specificity and sensitivity. Three CMV-associated chains proved CMV antigen-specific in vitro.

This clonotype was sampled from a man younger than 30 in good health and CMV-seropositive. The rearrangement uses TRBV2 and TRBJ1-2; weak D call: TRBD1 (5 bases). Material for sequencing was PBMCs. This CDR3 reads CASSEGGGGTNGYTF. The CDR3 nucleotides are TGTGCCAGCAGTGAAGGTGGCGGGGGGACCAATGGCTACACCTTC.